This T cell receptor beta chain was captured by sequencing in a study of blood T cell repertoires in COVID-19. Clinical histories supplied by participants themselves formed the basis of cohort assignment. Donors in Cohort 3 who had recovered were those with two negative PCRs, healthcare professional clearance, or resolution of their symptoms. As processed by the authors: From reference gene primer amplification, estimates of nucleated cell counts were derived. Sequencing used immunoSEQ multiplex PCR; TCRdb keeps in-frame clones, though not all of them. The V and J calls and clone size were taken over from that table, and D and trimming were inferred from the DNA. Of about 150,000 clones listed, more than 75% are singletons. This CDR3 contains 16 residues. V was cut by 0 bases and J by 0 bases, with 10 bases left in between. Germline V gene lookup returns CDR1 LGHDT and CDR2 YNNKEL (reference sequence).

The sequence derives from a woman aged 45-59 years who had recovered from COVID-19. V is TRBV3-1 (or the pseudogene TRBV3-2) and J is TRBJ2-3; D unclear. Sequencing used PBMCs or T cells enriched from blood (not recorded which). This chain's CDR3 is CASSQEPGSSTDTQYF. In DNA form, the CDR3 reads TGTGCCAGCAGCCAAGAACCGGGTTCTAGCACAGATACGCAGTATTTT.